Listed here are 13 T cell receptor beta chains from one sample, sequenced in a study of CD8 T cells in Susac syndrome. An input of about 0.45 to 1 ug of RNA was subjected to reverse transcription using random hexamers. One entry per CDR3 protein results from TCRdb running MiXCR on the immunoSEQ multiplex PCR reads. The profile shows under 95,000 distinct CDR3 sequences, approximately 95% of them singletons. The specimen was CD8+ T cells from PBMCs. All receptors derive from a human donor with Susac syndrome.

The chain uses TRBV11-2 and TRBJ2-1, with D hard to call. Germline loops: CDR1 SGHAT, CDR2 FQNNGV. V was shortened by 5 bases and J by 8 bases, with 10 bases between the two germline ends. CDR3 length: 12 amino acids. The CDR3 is CASSPSHDEQFF. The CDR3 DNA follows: TGTGCCAGCAGCCCTTCCCACGATGAGCAGTTCTTC.

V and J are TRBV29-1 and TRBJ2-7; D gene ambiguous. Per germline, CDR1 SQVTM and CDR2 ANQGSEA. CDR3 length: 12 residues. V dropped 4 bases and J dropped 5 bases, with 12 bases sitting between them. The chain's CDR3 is CSVVKGPDEQYF. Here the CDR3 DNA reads TGCAGCGTTGTGAAAGGTCCCGACGAGCAGTACTTC.

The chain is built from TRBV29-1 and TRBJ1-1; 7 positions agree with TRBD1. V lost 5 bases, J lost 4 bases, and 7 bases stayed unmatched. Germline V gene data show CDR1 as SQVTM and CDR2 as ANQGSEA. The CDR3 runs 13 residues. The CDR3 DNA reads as TGCAGCGTTCGGACAGGAAGCGGCACTGAAGCTTTCTTT. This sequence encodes CSVRTGSGTEAFF.

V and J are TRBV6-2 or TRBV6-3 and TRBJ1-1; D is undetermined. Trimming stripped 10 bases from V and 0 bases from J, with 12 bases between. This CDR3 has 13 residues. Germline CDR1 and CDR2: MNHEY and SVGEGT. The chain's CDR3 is CANRRGMNTEAFF. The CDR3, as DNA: TGTGCCAACCGTCGAGGGATGAACACTGAAGCTTTCTTT.

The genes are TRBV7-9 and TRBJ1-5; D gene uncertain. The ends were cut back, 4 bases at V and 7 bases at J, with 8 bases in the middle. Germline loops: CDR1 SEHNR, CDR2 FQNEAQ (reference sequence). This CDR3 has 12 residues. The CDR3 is CASSSGRQPQHF. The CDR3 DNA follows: TGTGCCAGCAGCTCCGGCAGGCAGCCCCAGCATTTT.

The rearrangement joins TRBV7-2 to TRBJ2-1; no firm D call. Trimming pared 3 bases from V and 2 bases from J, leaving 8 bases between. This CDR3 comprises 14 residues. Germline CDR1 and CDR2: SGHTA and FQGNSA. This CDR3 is CASSFGGTYNEQFF. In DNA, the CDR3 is TGTGCCAGCAGCTTCGGTGGGACCTACAATGAGCAGTTCTTC.

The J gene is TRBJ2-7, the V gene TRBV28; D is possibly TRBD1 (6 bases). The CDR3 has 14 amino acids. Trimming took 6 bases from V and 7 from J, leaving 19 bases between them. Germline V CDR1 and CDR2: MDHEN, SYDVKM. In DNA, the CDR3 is TGTGCCAGCAGGTGGGCAGGGGCATATGGGGAGCAGTACTTC. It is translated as CASRWAGAYGEQYF.

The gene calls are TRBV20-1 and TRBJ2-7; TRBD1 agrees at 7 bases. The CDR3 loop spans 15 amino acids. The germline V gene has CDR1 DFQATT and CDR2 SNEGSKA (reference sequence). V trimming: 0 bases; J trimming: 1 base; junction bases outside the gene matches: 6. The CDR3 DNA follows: TGCAGTGCTAGAGATTACACAGGGGAATCCTACGAGCAGTACTTC. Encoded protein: CSARDYTGESYEQYF.

The CDR3 region is CASSQARTVYNEQFF. CDR3 nucleotides: TGCGCCAGCAGCCAAGCGCGGACAGTTTACAATGAGCAGTTCTTC. The rearrangement links TRBV4-3 to TRBJ2-1; TRBD1 might be the D (6 bases). Germline CDR1 and CDR2: LGHNA and YSLEER. The V end lost 1 base, the J end lost 4 bases, and 11 bases lay between the germline ends. The CDR3 covers 15 residues.

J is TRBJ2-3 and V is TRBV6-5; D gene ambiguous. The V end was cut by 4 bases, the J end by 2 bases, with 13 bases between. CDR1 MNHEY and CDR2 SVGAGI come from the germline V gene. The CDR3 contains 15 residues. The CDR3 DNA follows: TGTGCCAGCAGTTTACGGGCCGCCTCCACAGATACGCAGTATTTT. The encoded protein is CASSLRAASTDTQYF.

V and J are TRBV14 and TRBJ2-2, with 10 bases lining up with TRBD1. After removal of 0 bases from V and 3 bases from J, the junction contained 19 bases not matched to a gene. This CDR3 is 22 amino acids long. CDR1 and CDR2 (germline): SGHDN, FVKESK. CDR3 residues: CASSQDQNGLTGTGVYTGELFF. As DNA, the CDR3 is TGTGCCAGCAGCCAAGATCAGAATGGCTTAACCGGGACAGGGGTCTACACCGGGGAGCTGTTTTTT.

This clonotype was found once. The CDR3 loop reads CASSLAASGYEQYF. As DNA, the CDR3 is TGTGCCAGCAGTTTAGCGGCTAGCGGCTACGAGCAGTACTTC. The J gene is TRBJ2-7, the V gene TRBV12-3 or TRBV12-4, with 7 positions matching TRBD2. The ends lost 0 bases at V and 3 bases at J; junction bases unmatched: 2. The CDR3 sequence is 14 residues long.

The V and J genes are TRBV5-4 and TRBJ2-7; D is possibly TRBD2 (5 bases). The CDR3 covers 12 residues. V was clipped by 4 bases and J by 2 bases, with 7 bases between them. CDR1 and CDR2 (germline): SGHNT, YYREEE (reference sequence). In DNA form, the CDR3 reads TGTGCCAGCAGCGCCGGGACCTACGAGCAGTACTTC. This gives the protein CASSAGTYEQYF.